These 6 T cell receptor beta chains were all obtained from the same sample, sequenced in a study of T-cell reconstitution after alpha-beta-depleted transplantation in children. Points from the study as a whole: Newly generated T cells supplied most T-cell counts and diversity one year post-transplant.

The antigens of these receptors remain unknown. Preparation of the TCRbeta library involved a method that used unique molecular identifiers. TCRdb ran MiXCR on the PCR reads and lists one entry per CDR3 protein. The data hold about 290,000 distinct CDR3 sequences, with about 7.3% observed a single time. The sample consisted of peripheral blood, taken 360 days after TCRalphabeta/CD19-depleted stem cell transplant. The receptors derive from a female patient aged 2-10 years who had a stem cell transplant for Fanconi anemia, so the T cells may come from the graft donor.

This clonotype was observed at least ten times. The V and J genes are TRBV12-3 or TRBV12-4 and TRBJ1-1; maybe TRBD1 (6 bases). CDR3 size: 16 residues. The V gene lost 2 bases and the J gene lost 0 bases, with 13 bases spanning the gap. CDR3 loop: CASSLRQGLMNTEAFF. CDR3 nucleotide sequence: TGTGCCAGCAGTTTACGGCAGGGGCTTATGAACACTGAAGCTTTCTTT.

About this clonotype: This may arise from a read error, as a much more abundant clone is one base away. The CDR3 reads CASSLEPLSYEQYF. CDR3 in DNA: TGTGCCAGCAGCTTGGAGCCCCTCTCCTACGAGCAGTACTTC. The gene calls are TRBV5-4 and TRBJ2-7; D is unresolved. V was cut by 0 bases and J by 0 bases, with 7 bases left in between. This CDR3 spans 14 amino acids. Germline-derived CDR1 and CDR2 are SGHNT and YYREEE (reference sequence). The entire variable domain, with the rest obtained from reference TRBV5-4 and TRBJ2-7, is as follows: ETGVTQSPTHLIKTRGQQVTLRCSSQSGHNTVSWYQQALGQGPQFIFQYYREEENGRGNFPPRFSGLQFPNYSSELNVNALELDDSALYLCASSLEPLSYEQYFGPGTRLTVT.

This clonotype was seen ten or more times. The chain joins TRBV7-9 to TRBJ2-7; the match to TRBD2 covers 10 bases. The V and J ends lost 4 bases and 6 bases, in that order; junction bases with no gene match: 6. Germline-derived CDR1 and CDR2 are SEHNR and FQNEAQ (reference sequence). CDR3 size: 14 residues. For the CDR3, the DNA is TGTGCCAGCAGCTACCTAGCGGGAGACGGCGAGCAGTACTTC. Its protein product is CASSYLAGDGEQYF.

In this sample, this clonotype turned up many times. The chain combines TRBV12-3 or TRBV12-4 with TRBJ1-5, with TRBD1 identical over 8 bases. The CDR3 is 15 residues long. The V and J ends lost 4 bases and 2 bases, in that order; junction bases with no gene match: 4. The CDR3 nucleotides are TGTGCCAGCAGTTCCGACAGGGGTGGCAATCAGCCCCAGCATTTT. Translation gives CASSSDRGGNQPQHF.

This clonotype was seen only a few times. The chain recombines TRBV29-1 with TRBJ1-2; 9 bases fit TRBD1. The CDR3 loop spans 13 amino acids. Losses at the gene ends were 3 bases for V and 3 bases for J; bases not matched to a gene: 2. Germline assignment: CDR1 SQVTM and CDR2 ANQGSEA. In nucleotides, the CDR3 is TGCAGCGTTGACAGGGACAGGGACTATGGCTACACCTTC. Encoded protein: CSVDRDRDYGYTF.

In this sample, this clonotype turned up many times. As DNA, the CDR3 is TGTGCCAGCAGCCAAGACGGGGAGGTGGATTCACCCCTCCACTTT. Translating it yields CASSQDGEVDSPLHF. The chain is built from TRBV3-1 and TRBJ1-6; D remains unclear. This CDR3 contains 15 residues. V was trimmed by 0 bases and J by 8 bases, leaving 11 bases between them. Germline values: CDR1 LGHDT, CDR2 YNNKEL (reference sequence).